These 14 T cell receptor beta chains came from one sample sequenced in a study of early stage breast cancer tumors. The table came from immunoSEQ multiplex PCR; TCRdb's copy has only in-frame clones and leaves some out. The sample has about 50,000 clones, around 83% seen once. Sequences were obtained from blood. These receptors were obtained from a person aged 45-65 years with breast cancer.

This sequence joins TRBV30 and TRBJ1-4; D is ambiguous. Trimming took 2 bases from V and 4 from J, leaving 5 bases between them. The CDR3 length is 12 residues. Germline CDR1 GTSNPN, CDR2 SVGIG (reference sequence). CDR3 DNA: TGTGCCTGGAGTTCGAGTAATGAAAAACTGTTTTTT. As protein: CAWSSSNEKLFF. Full variable domain (outside the CDR3, taken from reference TRBV30 and TRBJ1-4): SQTIHQWPATLVQPVGSPLSLECTVEGTSNPNLYWYRQAAGRGLQLLFYSVGIGQISSEVPQNLSASRPQDRQFILSSKKLLLSDSGFYLCAWSSSNEKLFFGSGTQLSVL.

The V gene is TRBV7-2, the J gene TRBJ1-5; the D is unclear. The germline gives CDR1 SGHTA, CDR2 FQGNSA. The V and J ends lost 5 bases and 0 bases respectively, with 11 bases between them. The CDR3 totals 15 residues. CDR3 coding DNA: TGTGCCAGCAGCCTCCCTTGGGGTAGCAATCAGCCCCAGCATTTT. Protein sequence: CASSLPWGSNQPQHF.

The chain's CDR3 is CAISGQGAGETQYF. The CDR3 nucleotides are TGTGCCATCAGTGGTCAGGGGGCCGGAGAGACCCAGTACTTC. V usage is TRBV10-3 and J usage is TRBJ2-5; 8 bases are shared with TRBD1. V lost 4 bases, J lost 4 bases, and 5 bases stayed unmatched. The CDR3 loop spans 14 amino acids. Germline V CDR1 and CDR2: ENHRY, SYGVKD.

This clone has a single count. The V and J genes are TRBV9 and TRBJ2-1, with unresolved D. V lost 0 bases to trimming and J lost 3 bases, with 16 bases between them. Germline CDR1 reads SGDLS; CDR2 reads YYNGEE. The CDR3 spans 17 residues. The CDR3 sequence is CASSVASSIPSYNEQFF. For the CDR3, the DNA is TGTGCCAGCAGCGTAGCTTCAAGCATACCTAGCTACAATGAGCAGTTCTTC.

The chain is built from TRBV19 and TRBJ1-2; 7 nucleotides match TRBD1. V shed 5 bases, J shed 4 bases, and the junction held 13 bases outside the gene matches. This CDR3 spans 16 amino acids. The germline gives CDR1 LNHDA, CDR2 SQIVND (reference sequence). The CDR3 loop reads CASSVRAGGDSYGYTF. The CDR3, as DNA: TGTGCCAGTAGTGTTCGGGCAGGAGGGGACAGCTATGGCTACACCTTC.

This chain uses TRBV5-6 with TRBJ1-4, with 9 bases that match TRBD1. Looked up from germline, CDR1 is SGHDT and CDR2 is YYEEEE. V lost 4 bases, J lost 3 bases, and 4 bases stayed unmatched. The CDR3 spans 15 residues. CDR3 sequence (DNA): TGTGCCAGCAGCGATAACAGGGGGCCTAATGAAAAACTGTTTTTT. Its translation: CASSDNRGPNEKLFF.

This clone was recorded only once. This chain uses TRBV9 with TRBJ2-1; tentatively, D is TRBD1 or TRBD2 (5 bases each). V was cut by 0 bases and J by 8 bases, with 18 bases left in between. The CDR3 covers 16 residues. Per the germline V gene, CDR1 is SGDLS and CDR2 is YYNGEE. As DNA, the CDR3 is TGTGCCAGCAGCGTAGAATCAGCCCCGGGGACCCATGAGCAGTTCTTC. This translates into CASSVESAPGTHEQFF.

In nucleotides, the CDR3 is TGTGCCAGCTTAGGACTAGCGGGAGAAGAGCAGTTCTTC. This encodes CASLGLAGEEQFF. The chain joins TRBV2 to TRBJ2-1; 13 positions match TRBD2. Germline lookup yields CDR1 SNHLY and CDR2 FYNNEI. Germline trimming cut 8 bases from V and 10 bases from J; bases unmatched to any gene: 5. The CDR3 loop spans 13 amino acids.

This CDR3 is CASSYAGGTEAFF. The CDR3 nucleotides read TGTGCCAGCAGTTACGCAGGAGGGACTGAAGCTTTCTTT. The chain combines TRBV6-6 with TRBJ1-1; D not certain. V was shortened by 2 bases and J by 5 bases, with 9 bases between the two germline ends. Germline loops: CDR1 MNHNY, CDR2 SVGAGI (reference sequence). The CDR3 runs 13 residues.

Comments on this clone: Sequence at one end of the junction differs from germline and may be a read error. The chain has TRBV7-7 and TRBJ2-5, with a weak D call TRBD1 (5 bases). This CDR3 comprises 14 residues. Germline V lookup: CDR1 SSHAT, CDR2 FNYEAQ (reference sequence). The CDR3 nucleotides read TGTGCTAGCAGTCACGGGCAGGGAAAAGAGACCCAGTACTTC. It encodes CASSHGQGKETQYF.

V and J are TRBV6-1 and TRBJ2-7; tentatively, D is TRBD2 (5 bases). Germline loops: CDR1 MNHNS, CDR2 SASEGT. The CDR3 contains 15 residues. With 2 bases removed from V and 2 bases from J, the gap between germline ends came to 13 bases. CDR3 DNA: TGTGCCAGCAGTGAAATTTCGGGATCTACCTACGAGCAGTACTTC. It translates to CASSEISGSTYEQYF.

This clone was seen a handful of times. This sequence joins TRBV19 and TRBJ1-5; D is ambiguous. V gave up 5 bases and J gave up 8 bases, with 13 bases separating them. Germline loops: CDR1 LNHDA, CDR2 SQIVND (reference sequence). This CDR3 region has 13 residues. CDR3 amino acids: CASSSSLEEPQHF. CDR3 coding DNA: TGTGCCAGTAGTTCCTCCCTTGAGGAGCCCCAGCATTTT.

The chain links TRBV6-6 to TRBJ2-1; D ambiguous. V was trimmed by 2 bases and J by 4 bases, leaving 3 bases between them. This CDR3 is 12 amino acids long. The V gene's germline CDR1 is MNHNY and CDR2 SVGAGI (reference sequence). CDR3 sequence reads: CASSYPYNEQFF. The CDR3 DNA is TGTGCCAGCAGTTACCCTTACAATGAGCAGTTCTTC.

There are a few counts of this clone. The chain uses TRBV2 and TRBJ1-5; D remains unclear. This CDR3 contains 12 residues. CDR1 SNHLY and CDR2 FYNNEI come from the germline V gene. V was cut by 7 bases and J by 0 bases, with 4 bases left in between. The CDR3 spells CASTYSNQPQHF. CDR3 coding DNA: TGTGCCAGCACGTATAGCAATCAGCCCCAGCATTTT.